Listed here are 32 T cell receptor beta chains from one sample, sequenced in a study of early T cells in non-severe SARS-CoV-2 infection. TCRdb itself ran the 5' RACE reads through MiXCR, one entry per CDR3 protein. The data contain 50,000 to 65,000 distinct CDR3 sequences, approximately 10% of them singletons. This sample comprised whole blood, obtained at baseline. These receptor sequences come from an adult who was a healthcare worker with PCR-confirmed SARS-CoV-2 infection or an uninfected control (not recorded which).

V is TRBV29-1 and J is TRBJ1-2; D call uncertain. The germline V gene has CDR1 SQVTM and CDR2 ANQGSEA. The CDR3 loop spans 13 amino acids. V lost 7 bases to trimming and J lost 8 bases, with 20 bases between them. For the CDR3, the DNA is TGCAGCGCCCAAGAGGGCACAGCATACGGCTACACCTTC. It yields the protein CSAQEGTAYGYTF.

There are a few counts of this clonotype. The CDR3 loop reads CASRIGPVSSYNSPLHF. The CDR3 coding sequence is TGTGCCAGCAGAATCGGGCCCGTGAGCTCCTATAATTCACCCCTCCACTTT. The rearrangement links TRBV7-2 to TRBJ1-6; no definite D call. Germline-derived CDR1 and CDR2 are SGHTA and FQGNSA. This CDR3 contains 17 residues. V lost 6 bases to trimming and J lost 0 bases, with 15 bases between them.

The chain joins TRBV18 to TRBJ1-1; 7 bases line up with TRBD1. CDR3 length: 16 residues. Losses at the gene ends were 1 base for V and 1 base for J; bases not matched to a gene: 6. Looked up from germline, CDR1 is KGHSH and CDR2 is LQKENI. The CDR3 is CASSPLTGSANTEAFF. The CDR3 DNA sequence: TGTGCCAGCTCACCACTGACAGGGTCCGCGAACACTGAAGCTTTCTTT.

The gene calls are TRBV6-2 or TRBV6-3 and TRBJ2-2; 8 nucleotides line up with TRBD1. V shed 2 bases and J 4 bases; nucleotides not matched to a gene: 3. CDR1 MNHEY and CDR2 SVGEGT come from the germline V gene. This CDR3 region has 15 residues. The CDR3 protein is CASSYPDRVTGELFF. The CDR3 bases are TGTGCCAGCAGTTACCCGGACAGGGTCACCGGGGAGCTGTTTTTT.

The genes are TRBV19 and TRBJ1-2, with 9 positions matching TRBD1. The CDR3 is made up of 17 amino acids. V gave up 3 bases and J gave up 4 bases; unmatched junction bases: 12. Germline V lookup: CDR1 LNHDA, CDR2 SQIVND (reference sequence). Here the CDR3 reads CASSMGRQGENLYGYTF. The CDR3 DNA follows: TGTGCCAGTAGTATGGGTCGACAGGGGGAGAATCTCTATGGCTACACCTTC.

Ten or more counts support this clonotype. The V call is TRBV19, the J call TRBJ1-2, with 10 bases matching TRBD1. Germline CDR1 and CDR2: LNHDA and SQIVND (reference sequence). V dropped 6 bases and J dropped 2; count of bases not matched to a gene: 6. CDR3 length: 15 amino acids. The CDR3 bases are TGTGCCAGTAGCAGGACAGGGGGTTCAAACTATGGCTACACCTTC. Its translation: CASSRTGGSNYGYTF. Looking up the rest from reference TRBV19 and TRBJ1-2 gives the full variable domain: DGGITQSPKYLFRKEGQNVTLSCEQNLNHDAMYWYRQDPGQGLRLIYYSQIVNDFQKGDIAEGYSVSREKKESFPLTVTSAQKNPTAFYLCASSRTGGSNYGYTFGSGTRLTVV.

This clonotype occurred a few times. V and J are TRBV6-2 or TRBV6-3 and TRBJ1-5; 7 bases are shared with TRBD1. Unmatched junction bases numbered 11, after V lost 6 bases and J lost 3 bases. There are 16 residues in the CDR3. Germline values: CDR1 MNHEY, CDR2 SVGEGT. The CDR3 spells CASRGGRLVDNQPQHF. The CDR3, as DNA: TGTGCCAGCAGAGGGGGCAGACTGGTTGACAATCAGCCCCAGCATTTT.

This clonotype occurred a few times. The CDR3 here is CASSSRGTEAFF. The CDR3 nucleotides read TGTGCCAGCAGCAGCCGGGGGACTGAAGCTTTCTTT. The rearrangement links TRBV7-2 to TRBJ1-1; a possible D gene is TRBD1 (5 bases). Germline V gives CDR1 SGHTA, CDR2 FQGNSA. V was clipped by 5 bases and J by 5 bases, with 9 bases between them. CDR3 length: 12 residues.

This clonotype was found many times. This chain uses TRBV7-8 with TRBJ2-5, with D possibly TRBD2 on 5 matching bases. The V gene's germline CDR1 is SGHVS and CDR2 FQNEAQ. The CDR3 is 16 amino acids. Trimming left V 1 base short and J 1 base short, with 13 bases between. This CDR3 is CASSLGGRGAQETQYF. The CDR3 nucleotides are TGTGCCAGCAGCTTAGGGGGTCGGGGAGCCCAAGAGACCCAGTACTTC.

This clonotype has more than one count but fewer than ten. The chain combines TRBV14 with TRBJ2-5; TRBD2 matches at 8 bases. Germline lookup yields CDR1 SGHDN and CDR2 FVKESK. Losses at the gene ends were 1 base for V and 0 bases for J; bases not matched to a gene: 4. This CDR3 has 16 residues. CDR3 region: CASSQAERGYQETQYF. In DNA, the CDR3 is TGTGCCAGCAGCCAAGCAGAGCGGGGGTACCAAGAGACCCAGTACTTC.

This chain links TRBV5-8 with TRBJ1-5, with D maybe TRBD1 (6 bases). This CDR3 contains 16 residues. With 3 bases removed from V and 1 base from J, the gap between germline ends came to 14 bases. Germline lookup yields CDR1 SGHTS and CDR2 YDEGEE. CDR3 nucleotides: TGTGCCAGCAGCTCGAGAACAGGGCGAAGCAATCAGCCCCAGCATTTT. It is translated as CASSSRTGRSNQPQHF.

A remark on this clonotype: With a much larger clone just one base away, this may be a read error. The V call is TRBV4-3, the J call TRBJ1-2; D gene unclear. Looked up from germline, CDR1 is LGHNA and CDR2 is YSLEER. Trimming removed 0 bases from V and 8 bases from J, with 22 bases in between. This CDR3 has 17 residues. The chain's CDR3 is CASSQDTGSAPLVGYTF. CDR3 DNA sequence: TGCGCCAGCAGCCAAGATACTGGGTCAGCTCCTCTAGTAGGCTACACCTTC.

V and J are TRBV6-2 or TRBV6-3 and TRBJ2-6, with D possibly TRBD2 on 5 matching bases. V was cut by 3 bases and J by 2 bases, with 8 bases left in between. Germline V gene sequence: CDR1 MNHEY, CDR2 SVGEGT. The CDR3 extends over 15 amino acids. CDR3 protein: CASSYGSAGANVLTF. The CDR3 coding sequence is TGTGCCAGCAGTTATGGGAGTGCTGGGGCCAACGTCCTGACTTTC.

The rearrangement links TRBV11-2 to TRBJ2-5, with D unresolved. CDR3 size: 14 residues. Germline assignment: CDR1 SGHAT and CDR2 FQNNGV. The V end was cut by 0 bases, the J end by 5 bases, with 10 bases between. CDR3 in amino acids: CASSLDLVVETQYF. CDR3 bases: TGTGCCAGCAGCTTAGATCTGGTAGTCGAGACCCAGTACTTC.

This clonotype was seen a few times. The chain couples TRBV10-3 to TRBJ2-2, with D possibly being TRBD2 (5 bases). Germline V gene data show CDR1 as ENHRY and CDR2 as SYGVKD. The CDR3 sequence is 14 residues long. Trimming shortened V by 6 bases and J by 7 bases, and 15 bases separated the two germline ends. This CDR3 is CAIRGEGTYGELFF. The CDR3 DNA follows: TGTGCCATCAGGGGAGAAGGAACCTACGGGGAGCTGTTTTTT.

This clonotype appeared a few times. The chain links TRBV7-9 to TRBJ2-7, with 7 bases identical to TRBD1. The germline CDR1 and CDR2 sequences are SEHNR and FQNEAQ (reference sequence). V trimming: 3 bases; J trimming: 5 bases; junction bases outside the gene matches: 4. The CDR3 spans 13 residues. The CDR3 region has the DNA TGTGCCAGCAGCTTCCCCGACAGGGACGAGCAGTACTTC. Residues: CASSFPDRDEQYF.

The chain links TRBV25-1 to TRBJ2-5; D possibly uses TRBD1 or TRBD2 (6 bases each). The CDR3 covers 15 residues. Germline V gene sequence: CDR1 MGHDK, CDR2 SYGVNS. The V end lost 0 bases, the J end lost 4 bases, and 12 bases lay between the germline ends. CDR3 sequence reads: CASSEYAGGPETQYF. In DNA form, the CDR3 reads TGTGCCAGCAGTGAATATGCCGGGGGCCCAGAGACCCAGTACTTC.

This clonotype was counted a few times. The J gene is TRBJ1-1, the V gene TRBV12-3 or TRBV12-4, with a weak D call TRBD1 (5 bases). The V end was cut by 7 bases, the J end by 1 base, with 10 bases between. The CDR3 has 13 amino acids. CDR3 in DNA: TGTGCCAGCACCGAAGGGGCGAACACTGAAGCTTTCTTT. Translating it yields CASTEGANTEAFF.

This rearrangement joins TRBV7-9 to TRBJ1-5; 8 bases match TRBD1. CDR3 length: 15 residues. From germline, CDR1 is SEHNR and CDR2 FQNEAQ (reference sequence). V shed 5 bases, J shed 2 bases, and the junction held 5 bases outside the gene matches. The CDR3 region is CASSMGQEGNQPQHF. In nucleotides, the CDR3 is TGTGCCAGCAGCATGGGACAGGAGGGCAATCAGCCCCAGCATTTT. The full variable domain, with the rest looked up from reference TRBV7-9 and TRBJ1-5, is DTGVSQNPRHKITKRGQNVTFRCDPISEHNRLYWYRQTLGQGPEFLTYFQNEAQLEKSRLLSDRFSAERPKGSFSTLEIQRTEQGDSAMYLCASSMGQEGNQPQHFGDGTRLSIL.

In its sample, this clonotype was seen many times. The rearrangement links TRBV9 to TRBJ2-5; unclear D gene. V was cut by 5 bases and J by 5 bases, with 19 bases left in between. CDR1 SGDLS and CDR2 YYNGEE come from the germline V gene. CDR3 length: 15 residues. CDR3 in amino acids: CASSLRSSYRETQYF. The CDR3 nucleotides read TGTGCCAGCAGTCTACGAAGCTCTTACCGGGAGACCCAGTACTTC. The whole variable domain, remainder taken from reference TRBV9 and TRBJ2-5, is DSGVTQTPKHLITATGQRVTLRCSPRSGDLSVYWYQQSLDQGLQFLIQYYNGEERAKGNILERFSAQQFPDLHSELNLSSLELGDSALYFCASSLRSSYRETQYFGPGTRLLVL.

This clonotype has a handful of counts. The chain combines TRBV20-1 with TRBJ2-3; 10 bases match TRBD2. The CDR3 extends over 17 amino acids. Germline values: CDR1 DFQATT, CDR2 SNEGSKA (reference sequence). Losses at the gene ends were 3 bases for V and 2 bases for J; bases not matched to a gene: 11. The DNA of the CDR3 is TGCAGTGCTAGGACCCTAGCGGGGGTCCCGATCACAGATACGCAGTATTTT. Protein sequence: CSARTLAGVPITDTQYF.

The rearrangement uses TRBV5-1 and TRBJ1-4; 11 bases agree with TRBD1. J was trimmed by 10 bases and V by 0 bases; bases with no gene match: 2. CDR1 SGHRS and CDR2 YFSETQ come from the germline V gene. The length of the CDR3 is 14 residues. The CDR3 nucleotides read TGCGCCAGCAGCTTGGTGGGACAGGGGGGAAAACTGTTTTTT. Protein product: CASSLVGQGGKLFF. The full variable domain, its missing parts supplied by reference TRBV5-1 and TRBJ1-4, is KAGVTQTPRYLIKTRGQQVTLSCSPISGHRSVSWYQQTPGQGLQFLFEYFSETQRNKGNFPGRFSGRQFSNSRSEMNVSTLELGDSALYLCASSLVGQGGKLFFGSGTQLSVL.

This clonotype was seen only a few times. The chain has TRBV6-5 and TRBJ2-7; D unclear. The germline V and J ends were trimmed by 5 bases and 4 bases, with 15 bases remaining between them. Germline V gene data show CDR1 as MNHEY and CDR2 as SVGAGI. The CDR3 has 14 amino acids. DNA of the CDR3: TGTGCCAGCAGTCGGGTTACCCGGTGGTACGAGCAGTACTTC. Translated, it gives CASSRVTRWYEQYF.

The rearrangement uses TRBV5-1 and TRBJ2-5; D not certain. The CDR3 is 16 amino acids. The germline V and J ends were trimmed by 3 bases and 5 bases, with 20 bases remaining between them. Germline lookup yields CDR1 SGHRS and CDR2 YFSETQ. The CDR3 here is CASSSKTARIHETQYF. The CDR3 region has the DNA TGCGCCAGCAGCTCCAAGACCGCTAGAATCCACGAGACCCAGTACTTC.

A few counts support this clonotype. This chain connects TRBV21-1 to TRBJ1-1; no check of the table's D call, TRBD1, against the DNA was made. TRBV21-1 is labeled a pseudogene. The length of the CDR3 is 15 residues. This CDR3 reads CASSARTGLITEAFF. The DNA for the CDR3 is TGTGCCAGCAGCGCCCGGACAGGGTTAATCACTGAAGCTTTCTTT.

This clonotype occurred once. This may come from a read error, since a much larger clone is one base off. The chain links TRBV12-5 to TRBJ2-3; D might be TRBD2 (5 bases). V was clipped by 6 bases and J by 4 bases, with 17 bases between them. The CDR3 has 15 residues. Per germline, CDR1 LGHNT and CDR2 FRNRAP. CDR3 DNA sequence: TGTGCTAGTGGCCACGCGGCTAGCCCCGCAGATACGCAGTATTTT. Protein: CASGHAASPADTQYF.

The CDR3 sequence: CASSLVRKQGPNYGYTF. The CDR3 DNA reads TGTGCCAGCAGCTTAGTAAGGAAGCAGGGCCCTAACTATGGCTACACCTTC. The chain joins TRBV11-2 to TRBJ1-2; a weak D match, TRBD1 (5 bases). Germline CDR1 reads SGHAT; CDR2 reads FQNNGV. V was cut by 1 base and J by 0 bases, with 15 bases left in between. The CDR3 sequence is 17 residues long. Combining the CDR3 with reference TRBV11-2 and TRBJ1-2 gives the whole variable domain EAGVAQSPRYKIIEKRQSVAFWCNPISGHATLYWYQQILGQGPKLLIQFQNNGVVDDSQLPKDRFSAERLKGVDSTLKIQPAKLEDSAVYLCASSLVRKQGPNYGYTFGSGTRLTVV.

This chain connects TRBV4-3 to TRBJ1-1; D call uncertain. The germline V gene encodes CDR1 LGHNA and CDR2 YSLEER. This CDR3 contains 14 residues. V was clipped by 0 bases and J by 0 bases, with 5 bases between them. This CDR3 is CASSQDTVNTEAFF. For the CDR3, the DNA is TGCGCCAGCAGCCAAGATACAGTGAACACTGAAGCTTTCTTT.

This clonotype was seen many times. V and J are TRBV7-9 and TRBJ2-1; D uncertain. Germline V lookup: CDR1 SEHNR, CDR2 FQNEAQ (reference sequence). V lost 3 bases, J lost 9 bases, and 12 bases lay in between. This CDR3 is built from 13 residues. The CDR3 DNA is TGTGCCAGCAGCTTCTCAACGTCGCTTGAGCAGTTCTTC. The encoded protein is CASSFSTSLEQFF.

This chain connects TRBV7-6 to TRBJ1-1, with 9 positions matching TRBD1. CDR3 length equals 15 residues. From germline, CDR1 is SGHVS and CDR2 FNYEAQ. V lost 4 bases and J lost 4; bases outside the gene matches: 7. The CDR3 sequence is CASSSRDRDLTEAFF. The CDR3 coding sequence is TGTGCCAGCAGCTCCCGGGACAGGGACCTCACTGAAGCTTTCTTT.

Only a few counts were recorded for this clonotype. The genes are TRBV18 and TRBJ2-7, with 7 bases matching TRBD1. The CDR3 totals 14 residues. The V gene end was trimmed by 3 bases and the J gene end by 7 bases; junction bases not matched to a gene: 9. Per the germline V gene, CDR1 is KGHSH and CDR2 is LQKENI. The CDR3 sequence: CASSPRDRVREQYF. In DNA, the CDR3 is TGTGCCAGCTCACCCCGCGACAGGGTGAGAGAGCAGTACTTC.

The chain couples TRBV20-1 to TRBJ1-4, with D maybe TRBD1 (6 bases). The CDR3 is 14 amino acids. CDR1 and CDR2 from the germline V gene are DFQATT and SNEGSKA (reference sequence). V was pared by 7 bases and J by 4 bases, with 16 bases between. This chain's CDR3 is CSVKLGGYNEKLFF. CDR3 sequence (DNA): TGCAGTGTTAAGCTGGGGGGCTATAATGAAAAACTGTTTTTT.